The T cell receptor (beta chain) described here comes from a study of vaccination and CD4 T cells after COVID-19. Germline CDR1 is MDHEN and CDR2 is SYDVKM. Losses at the gene ends were 6 bases for V and 5 bases for J; bases not matched to a gene: 11. The CDR3 covers 15 residues. Cultured CD4+ T-cell DNA underwent Oncomine TCR Beta short-read sequencing. Investigators isolated genomic DNA from cultured CD4+ T cells. Each CDR3 protein gets one entry after TCRdb re-called the PCR reads with MiXCR. Of around 20,000 distinct CDR3 sequences listed, around 48% are singletons. Described treatment: approximately 10-day PBMC culture with coronavirus spike peptide pools or control peptides (ViraFEST assay). Dates of PCR positivity, March to December 2020, preceded the US Alpha, Beta and Delta variants. Points on this clonotype: As yet, its antigen is unknown.

The sample comprised CD4+ T cells from blood, cultured in vitro. This sequence was found in a human donor who had recovered from COVID-19. The chain links TRBV28 to TRBJ2-7; 9 positions agree with TRBD2. CDR3 residues: CASRPIAGVLDEQYF. CDR3 DNA: TGTGCCAGCAGGCCGATAGCGGGAGTATTAGACGAGCAGTACTTC.